This TCR beta chain was sequenced in a study of cytomegalovirus exposure and HLA in healthy donors. At the level of the study: The roughly 670 first-cohort repertoires shared a platform with the 110 or so validation repertoires, as reported in a later analysis. Regarding the study as a whole: In the 120 validation repertoires, approximately 94% of cluster scores exceeded 0, per a later analysis. The authors confirmed in vitro that three CMV-associated chains were specific for CMV antigens.

Germline V gene data show CDR1 as SGHNT and CDR2 as YYREEE (reference sequence). V lost 5 bases, J lost 2 bases, and 13 bases lay in between. This CDR3 is 14 amino acids long. Data came from immunoSEQ multiplex PCR; TCRdb stores just in-frame clones and leaves some out. The sample consists of about 68,000 clones, 91% of them appearing once. Comment on this clone: Antigen unknown.

The source is a man aged 18 to 35 in good health and CMV-seronegative. The V and J genes are TRBV5-4 and TRBJ1-1, with a tentative D call TRBD1 (6 bases). Sample: PBMCs. CDR3 residues: CASRSDRSNTEAFF. CDR3 coding DNA: TGTGCCAGCAGGTCCGACAGGAGTAACACTGAAGCTTTCTTT.